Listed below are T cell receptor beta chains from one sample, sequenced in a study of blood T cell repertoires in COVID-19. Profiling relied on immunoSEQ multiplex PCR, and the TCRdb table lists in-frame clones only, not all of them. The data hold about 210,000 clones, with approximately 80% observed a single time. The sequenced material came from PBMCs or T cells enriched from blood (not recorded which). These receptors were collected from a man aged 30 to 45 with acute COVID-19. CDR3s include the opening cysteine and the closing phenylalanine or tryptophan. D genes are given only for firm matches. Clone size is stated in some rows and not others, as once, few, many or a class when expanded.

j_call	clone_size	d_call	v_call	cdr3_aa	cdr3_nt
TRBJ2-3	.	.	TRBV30	CAWSVFSGGSTDTQYF	TGTGCCTGGAGTGTATTCTCCGGGGGAAGCACAGATACGCAGTATTTT
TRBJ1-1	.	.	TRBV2	CASSQGVEAFF	TGTGCCAGCAGCCAAGGAGTTGAAGCTTTCTTT
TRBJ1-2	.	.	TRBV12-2	CASRQTCVGGYGYTF	TGTGCAAGTCGCCAGACGTGTGTGGGAGGCTATGGCTACACCTTC
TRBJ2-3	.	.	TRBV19	CASSIGWRRPTDTQYF	TGTGCCAGTAGTATAGGTTGGAGGCGACCCACAGATACGCAGTATTTT
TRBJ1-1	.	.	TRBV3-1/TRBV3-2	CASSQEAYRGTEAFF	TGTGCCAGCAGCCAAGAGGCGTACCGAGGCACTGAAGCTTTCTTT
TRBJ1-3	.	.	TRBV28	CASISGSGNTIYF	TGTGCCAGCATCAGTGGCTCTGGAAACACCATATATTTT
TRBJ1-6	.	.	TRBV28	CASSPPRWGALNSPLHF	TGTGCCAGCAGTCCTCCCCGGTGGGGCGCTTTGAATTCACCCCTCCACTTT
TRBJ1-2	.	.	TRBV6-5	CASRGGSAIDGYTF	TGTGCCAGCAGGGGGGGGTCAGCAATCGATGGCTACACCTTC
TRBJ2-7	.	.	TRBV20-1	CSASPLNEQYF	TGCAGTGCTAGCCCCTTAAACGAGCAGTACTTC
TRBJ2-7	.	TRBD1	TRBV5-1	CASSFGTGSTEQYF	TGCGCCAGCAGCTTTGGGACAGGGTCGACCGAGCAGTACTTC
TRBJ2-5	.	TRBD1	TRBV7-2	CASSSIGTGQETQYF	TGTGCCAGCAGCTCCATCGGGACAGGACAAGAGACCCAGTACTTC
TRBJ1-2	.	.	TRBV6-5	CASSYGHLNGYTF	TGTGCCAGCAGTTACGGACACCTAAATGGCTACACCTTC
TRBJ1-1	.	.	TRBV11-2	CASSLVVGGNTEAFF	TGTGCCAGCAGCTTAGTAGTCGGCGGGAACACTGAAGCTTTCTTT
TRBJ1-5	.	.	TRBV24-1	CATSVGGKSQPQHF	TGTGCCACCAGTGTGGGAGGGAAGAGTCAGCCCCAGCATTTT
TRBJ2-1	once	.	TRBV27	CASSLTRNEQFF	TGTGCCAGCAGTCTCACTAGGAATGAGCAGTTCTTC
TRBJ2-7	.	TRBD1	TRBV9	CASSTREGAGGLYEQYF	TGTGCCAGCAGCACCCGAGAGGGGGCAGGGGGCTTGTACGAGCAGTACTTC
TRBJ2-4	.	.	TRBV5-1	CASSLEGVLGIQYF	TGCGCCAGCAGCTTGGAAGGGGTATTGGGCATTCAGTACTTC
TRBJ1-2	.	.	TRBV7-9	CASSFPAGDNYGYTF	TGTGCCAGCAGCTTCCCGGCAGGGGACAACTATGGCTACACCTTC
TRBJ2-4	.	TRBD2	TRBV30	CACKLAADKNIQYF	TGTGCCTGTAAACTAGCGGCAGACAAAAACATTCAGTACTTC
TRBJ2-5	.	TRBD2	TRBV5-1	CASSLWLAGSLQETQYF	TGCGCCAGCAGCTTGTGGCTAGCGGGGAGCCTCCAAGAGACCCAGTACTTC
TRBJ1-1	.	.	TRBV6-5	CASMAGWATEAFF	TGTGCCAGCATGGCGGGGTGGGCCACTGAAGCTTTCTTT
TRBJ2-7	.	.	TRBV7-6	CASSLGDGSSYEQYF	TGTGCCAGCAGCTTAGGGGACGGGAGCTCCTACGAGCAGTACTTC
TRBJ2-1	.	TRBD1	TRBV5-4	CASSLGTGSYNEQFF	TGTGCCAGCAGCCTCGGGACAGGGTCCTACAATGAGCAGTTCTTC
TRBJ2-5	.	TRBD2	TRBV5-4	CASSSDGGSQETQYF	TGTGCCAGCAGCTCGGACGGGGGGTCCCAAGAGACCCAGTACTTC
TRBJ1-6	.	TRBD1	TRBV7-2	CASSRDSFSPLHF	TGTGCCAGCAGCCGGGACAGTTTTTCACCCCTCCACTTT
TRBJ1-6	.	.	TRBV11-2	CASSPQGFYNSPLHF	TGTGCCAGCAGCCCACAGGGATTTTATAATTCACCCCTCCACTTT
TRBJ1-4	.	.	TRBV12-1	CATIDRVTNEKLFF	TGTGCCACCATCGACAGGGTTACTAATGAAAAACTGTTTTTT
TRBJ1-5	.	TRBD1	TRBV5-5	CASSAGQGHQPQHF	TGTGCCAGCAGCGCCGGACAGGGGCATCAGCCCCAGCATTTT
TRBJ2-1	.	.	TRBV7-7	CASSLKPWGEQFF	TGTGCCAGCAGCTTAAAGCCTTGGGGCGAGCAGTTCTTC
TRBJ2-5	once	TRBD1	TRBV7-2	CASSLTPGGKETQYF	TGTGCCAGCAGCCTGACCCCAGGGGGCAAAGAGACCCAGTACTTC
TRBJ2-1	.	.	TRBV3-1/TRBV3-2	CASSQDFRDRQFF	TGTGCCAGCAGCCAAGATTTTAGAGATCGGCAGTTCTTC
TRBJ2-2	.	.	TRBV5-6	CASSPGFPGELFF	TGTGCCAGCAGCCCAGGGTTCCCCGGGGAGCTGTTTTTT
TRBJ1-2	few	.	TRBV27	CASRTTGNHGYTF	TGTGCCAGCAGAACTACAGGGAATCATGGCTACACCTTC
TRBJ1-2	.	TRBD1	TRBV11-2	CASSAVTGTALYGYTF	TGTGCCAGCAGTGCAGTTACAGGGACAGCCCTCTATGGCTACACCTTC
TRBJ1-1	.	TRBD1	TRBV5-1	CASSLPLQGEAFF	TGCGCCAGCAGCCTCCCCCTACAGGGGGAAGCTTTCTTT
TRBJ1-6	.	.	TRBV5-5	CASSLGPTGQGSPLHF	TGTGCCAGCAGCTTGGGCCCAACAGGGCAGGGATCACCCCTCCACTTT
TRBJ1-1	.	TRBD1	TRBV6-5	CASRRLQGGTEAFF	TGTGCCAGCAGGCGACTACAGGGGGGCACTGAAGCTTTCTTT
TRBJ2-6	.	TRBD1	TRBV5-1	CASSLDRGGANVLTF	TGCGCCAGCAGCTTGGACAGGGGTGGGGCCAACGTCCTGACTTTC
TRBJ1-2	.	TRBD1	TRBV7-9	CASSQWSQGYEYGYTF	TGTGCCAGCAGCCAATGGTCACAGGGGTATGAGTATGGCTACACCTTC
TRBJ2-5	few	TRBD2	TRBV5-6	CASSFVTSVQETQYF	TGTGCCAGCAGCTTTGTGACTAGCGTCCAAGAGACCCAGTACTTC
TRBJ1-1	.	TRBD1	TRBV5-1	CASSLGLQGAGAFF	TGCGCCAGCAGCTTGGGGCTACAGGGGGCGGGAGCTTTCTTT
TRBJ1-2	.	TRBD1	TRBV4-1	CASSQDLGQGINYGYTF	TGCGCCAGCAGCCAAGATCTTGGACAGGGTATAAACTATGGCTACACCTTC
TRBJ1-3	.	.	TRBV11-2	CASSSSPSGWNTIYF	TGTGCCAGCAGCTCCTCCCCCTCAGGGTGGAACACCATATATTTT
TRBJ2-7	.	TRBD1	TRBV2	CASQGQIIYEQYF	TGTGCCAGCCAGGGACAGATCATCTACGAGCAGTACTTC
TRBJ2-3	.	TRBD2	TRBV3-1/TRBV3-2	CASSQLAGGPRTDTQYF	TGTGCCAGCAGCCAACTAGCGGGGGGGCCTCGCACAGATACGCAGTATTTT
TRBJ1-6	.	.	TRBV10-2	CASSESRSSYNSPLHF	TGCGCCAGCAGTGAGTCGAGGAGCTCCTATAATTCACCCCTCCACTTT
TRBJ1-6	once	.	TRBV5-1	CASSPPDNKSPLHF	TGCGCCAGCAGCCCCCCGGACAACAAATCACCCCTCCACTTT
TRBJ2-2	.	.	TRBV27	CASSPGMHTNTGELFF	TGTGCCAGCAGTCCAGGGATGCACACGAACACCGGGGAGCTGTTTTTT
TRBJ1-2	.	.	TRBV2	CAILLDINYGYTF	TGTGCCATCCTGCTGGACATTAACTATGGCTACACCTTC
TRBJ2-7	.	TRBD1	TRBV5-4	CASSSRDRDLEQYF	TGTGCCAGCAGCAGCCGAGACAGGGATCTCGAGCAGTACTTC